What follows is one TCR beta chain and its context. The antigen this receptor binds is unknown. Base qualities are not recorded, but no much larger clone differs from it by a single base. These data are taken from a study of blood T cell repertoires in COVID-19 (TCRdb year 2020). Broadly, across the study: Samples covering the acute and convalescent phases of COVID-19 were provided by collaborators in the United States, Italy and Spain. The material from the prospective study consisted of cDNA or gDNA derived from T cells, B-cell-depleted T cells, or PBMCs. Subjects who had been exposed to COVID-19, were actively infected with it, or had recovered from it provided the deeply sampled blood TCRbeta repertoires that made up the dataset. The repertoires were made available in a free public database intended to serve as a resource for research on the immune response to SARS-CoV-2. Samples came from the ongoing ImmuneRACE study (first 160 participants) plus 1,254 subjects from 6 global collaborators. A de-identified subject ID, COVID-19 status, age in years and sex were almost always included in the sample metadata. HLA class I and class II types, where available, came from metadata supplied by the sample provider rather than from assay-based typing.

TCRbeta CDR3 regions were amplified from genomic DNA by means of the immunoSEQ Assay, a bias-controlled multiplex PCR. Turning to the authors' computational methods: Nucleated cell counts per sample were estimated from amplification of reference gene primers within the assay. To quantify the absolute abundance of each unique TCRbeta CDR3 rearrangement, sequence reads were collapsed and filtered. For each sample, productive Simpson clonality was calculated as the square root of Simpson's diversity index over productive rearrangements. Entries here come from immuneACCESS through TCRdb and include only in-frame sequences with V and J called. Some clones fail to appear in such tables; in the studies checked, an unresolved V gene covers under half of the shortfall, and the cause of the remainder is unknown. Clone size and the V and J calls come from that table; the DNA yielded D and trimming. The sample table contains 400,000 to 550,000 clones; only one count was recorded for 87% of them. Approximately 2% of the sample is taken by the ten largest.

Enrolling through a virtual design, the prospective study's participants ranged in age from about 18 to 89 years and lived across some 23 United States geographic areas. In the prospective study, cohorts were assigned on the basis of participant-reported clinical history obtained from a screening survey and a study questionnaire. Each participant in the prospective study had whole blood, serum and a nasopharyngeal or oropharyngeal swab collected by mobile phlebotomists. Additional blood draws and questionnaires over an approximately two-month period could optionally be provided by prospective study participants. Prospective study blood samples were shipped either frozen or at room temperature before DNA extraction. Inclusive of the bounding cysteine and phenylalanine, the CDR3 is 17 residues long. CDR3 DNA is the only sequence kept; it has 51 bases, read in frame from the first base. The germline V gene provides CDR1 WSHSY and CDR2 SAAADI. V and J lose 0 bases and 2 bases, and a span of 16 bases separates them.

The paper's findings and limits, for the study overall: The amount of clinical and demographic metadata varied by source and participant and was provided uncurated.

The chain is encoded by TRBV10-2 joined to TRBJ1-2; TRBD1 might be the D gene, on 6 matching bases. The TCR comes from a young woman with acute COVID-19. The sample comprised PBMCs or T cells enriched from blood (not recorded which). For the CDR3, the sequence is CASSESLTGTMNYGYTF. The DNA sequence is given as TGCGCCAGCAGTGAGTCACTGACCGGGACAATGAACTATGGCTACACCTTC.